This T cell receptor beta chain was obtained from a study of blood T cells in healthy people across ages. The germline V gene has CDR1 MNHEY and CDR2 SVGEGT. The CDR3 is 17 amino acids. Study-wide results and caveats: Age advanced and TCR beta diversity per million T cells fell, roughly linearly.

Next came a second PCR, run for roughly 6 to 11 cycles, which used a sample-barcoded 5' primer along with a J-beta primer mix. Each cDNA molecule, via a template-switch adaptor with 12 random nucleotides, was tagged. TCRdb reprocessed the 5' RACE reads via MiXCR and lists one record per CDR3 protein. The sample shows 800,000 to 1,000,000 distinct CDR3 sequences, approximately 49% of them seen only once. In regard to this clonotype: Its target is unknown.

Sample: blood. The TCR comes from a man aged 25 to 40 in good health. V is TRBV6-2 or TRBV6-3 and J is TRBJ2-1; maybe TRBD2 (7 bases). The DNA end is more similar to TRBJ2-7, so the J call may be wrong. The CDR3 DNA is TGTGCCAGCAGTTATTATATAGGCGGGGGCCAATACAATGAGCAGTACTTC. Residues: CASSYYIGGGQYNEQYF.